This section outlines one T cell receptor (beta chain) sequence together with its context. The data originate from a study of blood T cell repertoires in COVID-19. Measured with immunoSEQ multiplex PCR; TCRdb has only the in-frame clones, and not every one. The table shows under 200,000 clones, with 70% to 90% occurring only once. This CDR3 region has 15 residues. Trimming removed 6 bases at V and 0 bases at J, with 14 bases between. CDR1 and CDR2 from the germline V gene are MNHEY and SVGAGI. Sequencing used PBMCs or T cells enriched from blood (not recorded which). This chain links TRBV6-5 with TRBJ2-5; D might be TRBD1 (6 bases). The origin of this receptor is a woman aged 18-30 years who had recovered from COVID-19. This CDR3 is CASRSGASYQETQYF. Here the CDR3 DNA reads TGTGCCAGCAGGTCAGGGGCTTCGTACCAAGAGACCCAGTACTTC.